This T cell receptor beta chain was retrieved from a study of cytomegalovirus exposure and HLA in healthy donors (TCRdb year 2017). In terms of the full investigation: According to a later analysis, the 120 or so validation repertoires were produced on the same platform as the 600 to 850 repertoires of the first cohort. The study aimed to test whether signatures of past pathogen exposure could be identified by cataloging public T cell receptors. To predict cytomegalovirus infection status, the study combined high-throughput TCR immunosequencing, statistical association of individual TCRs with disease status, and machine learning. Along with the approximately 700-subject first cohort, a separate validation cohort of over 90 different subjects was used. The study at large found these results: In the study, some 180 TCR beta chains were listed as associated with cytomegalovirus. A later analysis had no HLA typing for the validation cohort, so co-occurrence there was scored across all 130 or so repertoires. Most TCR sequences were observed very rarely across donors, whereas some public TCRs were present in many individuals. Three of the identified cytomegalovirus-associated TCR beta chains were confirmed in vitro to be specific for cytomegalovirus antigens. It was suggested by the authors that the approach could potentially be generalized to other disease states and immunological phenotypes. The classifier was reported to diagnose cytomegalovirus status with high specificity and sensitivity in both the original and validation cohorts. Subsequent analysis determined that TCRs grouped into clusters in the first cohort also showed a tendency toward co-occurrence across the approximately 120 validation repertoires, and 94% of cluster scores exceeded 0.

Separate from the approximately 700-subject first cohort, the validation cohort of roughly 110 subjects was the group to which the donors belonged. Library preparation was by the immunoSEQ multiplex PCR assay. Regarding the original processing steps: A statistical classification framework was built for diagnosing cytomegalovirus status from the catalog of TCR beta chain sequences. The immuneACCESS repertoire file appears here via TCRdb, limited to in-frame rearrangements. These files lack a portion of the clones; in checked studies, under half of the deficit traces to unresolved V genes, and the cause of the others is not known. Clonal size and the V and J genes are those of that table, whereas D and trimming came from the DNA. The sample data list about 89,000 clones, and 84% of these were observed just once. The ten largest clones capture over 10% of the sample. The cysteine opens and the phenylalanine closes a CDR3 of 14 amino acids. Just CDR3 DNA is preserved here, 42 bases in frame from base 1. At the junction V is shortened by 5 bases and J by 7 bases; bases outside the gene matches: 4. The germline V gene encodes CDR1 LNHDA and CDR2 SQIVND (reference sequence).

With regard to this clone: Its antigen specificity is not known. The sample holds no much larger clone one base away, and base qualities are not on file.

The source is a woman between 18 and 29 years old in good health and CMV-seropositive. The receptor chain draws on TRBV19 and TRBJ1-6, with TRBD1 identical over 8 junction bases. The sample was PBMCs. Read as DNA, the sequence is TGTGCCAGTAGTCCGGGACAGGTAAATTCACCCCTCCACTTT. This gives the protein CASSPGQVNSPLHF.